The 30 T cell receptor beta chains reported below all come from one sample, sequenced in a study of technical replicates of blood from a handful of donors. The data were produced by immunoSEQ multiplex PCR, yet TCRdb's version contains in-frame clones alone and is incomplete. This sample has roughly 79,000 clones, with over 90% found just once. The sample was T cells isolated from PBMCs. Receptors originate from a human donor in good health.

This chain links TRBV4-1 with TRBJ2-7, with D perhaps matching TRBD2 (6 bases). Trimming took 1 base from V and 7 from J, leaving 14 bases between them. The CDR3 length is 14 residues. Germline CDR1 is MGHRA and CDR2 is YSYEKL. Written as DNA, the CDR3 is TGCGCCAGCAGCCAAGCACCGGGGGACTGGGAGCAGTACTTC. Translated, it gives CASSQAPGDWEQYF.

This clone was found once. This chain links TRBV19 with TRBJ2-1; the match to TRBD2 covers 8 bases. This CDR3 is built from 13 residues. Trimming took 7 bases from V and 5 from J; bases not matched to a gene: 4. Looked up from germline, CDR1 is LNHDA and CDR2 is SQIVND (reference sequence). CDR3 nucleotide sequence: TGTGCCAGTACAGCGGGGGCTGACAATGAGCAGTTCTTC. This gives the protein CASTAGADNEQFF.

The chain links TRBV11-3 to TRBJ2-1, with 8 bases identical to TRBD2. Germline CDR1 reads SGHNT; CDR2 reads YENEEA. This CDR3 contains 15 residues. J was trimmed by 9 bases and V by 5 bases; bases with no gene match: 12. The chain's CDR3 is CASSPPSTSAGEQFF. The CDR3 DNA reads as TGTGCCAGCAGCCCCCCCTCGACTAGCGCGGGTGAGCAGTTCTTC.

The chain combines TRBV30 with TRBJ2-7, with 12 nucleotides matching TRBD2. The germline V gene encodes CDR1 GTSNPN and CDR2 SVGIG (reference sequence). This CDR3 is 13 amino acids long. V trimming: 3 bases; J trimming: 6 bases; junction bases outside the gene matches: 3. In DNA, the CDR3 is TGTGCCTGGAGGACTAGCGGGAGTGTCGAGCAGTACTTC. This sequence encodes CAWRTSGSVEQYF.

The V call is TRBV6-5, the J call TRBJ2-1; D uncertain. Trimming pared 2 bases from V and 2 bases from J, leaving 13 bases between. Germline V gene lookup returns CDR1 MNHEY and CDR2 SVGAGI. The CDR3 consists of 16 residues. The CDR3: CASSYNLPTAYNEQFF. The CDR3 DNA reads TGTGCCAGCAGTTACAACCTACCGACTGCCTACAATGAGCAGTTCTTC.

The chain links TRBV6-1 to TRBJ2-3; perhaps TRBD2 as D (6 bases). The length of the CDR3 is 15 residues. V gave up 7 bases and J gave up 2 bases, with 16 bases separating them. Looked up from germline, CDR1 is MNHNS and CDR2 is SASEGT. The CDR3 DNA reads TGTGCCAGCACCAGGCTAGCGACATACACAGATACGCAGTATTTT. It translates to CASTRLATYTDTQYF.

CDR3 in amino acids: CAWLPGNTIYF. In DNA form, the CDR3 reads TGTGCCTGGCTTCCCGGAAACACCATATATTTT. V is TRBV30 and J is TRBJ1-3; D uncertain. Looked up from germline, CDR1 is GTSNPN and CDR2 is SVGIG (reference sequence). Trimming removed 5 bases from V and 4 bases from J, with 6 bases in between. The CDR3 length is 11 residues.

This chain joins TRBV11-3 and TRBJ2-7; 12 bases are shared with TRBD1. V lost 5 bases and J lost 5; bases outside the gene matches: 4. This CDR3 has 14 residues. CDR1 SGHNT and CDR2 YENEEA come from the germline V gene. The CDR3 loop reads CASSPWDRGHEQYF. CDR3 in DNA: TGTGCCAGCAGCCCGTGGGACAGGGGGCACGAGCAGTACTTC.

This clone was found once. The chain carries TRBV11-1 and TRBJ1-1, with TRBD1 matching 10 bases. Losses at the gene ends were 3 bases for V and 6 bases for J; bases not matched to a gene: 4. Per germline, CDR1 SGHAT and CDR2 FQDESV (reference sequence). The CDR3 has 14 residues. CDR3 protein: CASSFTGQGAEAFF. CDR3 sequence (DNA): TGTGCCAGCAGCTTTACTGGACAGGGGGCTGAAGCTTTCTTT.

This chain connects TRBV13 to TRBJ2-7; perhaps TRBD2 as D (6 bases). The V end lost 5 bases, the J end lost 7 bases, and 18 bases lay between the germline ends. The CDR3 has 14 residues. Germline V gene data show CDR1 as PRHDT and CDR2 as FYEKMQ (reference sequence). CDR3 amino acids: CASSLRVAAVEQYF. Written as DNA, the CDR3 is TGTGCCAGCAGCCTCCGGGTAGCGGCAGTAGAGCAGTACTTC.

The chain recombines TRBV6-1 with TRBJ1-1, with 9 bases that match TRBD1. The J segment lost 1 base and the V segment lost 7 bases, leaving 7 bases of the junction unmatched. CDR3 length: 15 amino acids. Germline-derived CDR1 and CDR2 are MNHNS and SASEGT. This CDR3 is CASTREQGANTEAFF. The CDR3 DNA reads TGTGCCAGCACTAGAGAACAGGGGGCGAACACTGAAGCTTTCTTT.

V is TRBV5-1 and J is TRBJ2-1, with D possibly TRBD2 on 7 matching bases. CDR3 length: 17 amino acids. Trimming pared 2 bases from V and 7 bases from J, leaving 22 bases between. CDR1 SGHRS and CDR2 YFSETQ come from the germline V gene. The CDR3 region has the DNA TGCGCCAGCAGCTTCAGGGCGGGGGCCCAAGGGGGGAATGAGCAGTTCTTC. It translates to CASSFRAGAQGGNEQFF.

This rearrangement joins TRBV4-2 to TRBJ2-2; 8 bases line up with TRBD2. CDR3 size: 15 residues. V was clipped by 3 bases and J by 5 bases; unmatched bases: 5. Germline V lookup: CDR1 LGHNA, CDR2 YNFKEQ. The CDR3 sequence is CASSHSGVRTGELFF. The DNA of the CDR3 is TGTGCCAGCAGCCATAGCGGGGTCAGAACCGGGGAGCTGTTTTTT.

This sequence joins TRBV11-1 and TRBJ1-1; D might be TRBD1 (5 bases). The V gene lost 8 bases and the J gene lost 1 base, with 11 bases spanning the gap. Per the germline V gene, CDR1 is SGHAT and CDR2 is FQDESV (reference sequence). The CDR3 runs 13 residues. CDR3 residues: CASQGLRNTEAFF. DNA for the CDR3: TGTGCCAGCCAGGGACTGAGGAACACTGAAGCTTTCTTT.

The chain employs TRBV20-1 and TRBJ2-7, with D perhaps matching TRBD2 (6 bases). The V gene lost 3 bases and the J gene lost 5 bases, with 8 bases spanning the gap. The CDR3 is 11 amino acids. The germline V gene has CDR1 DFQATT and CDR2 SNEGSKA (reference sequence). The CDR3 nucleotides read TGCAGTGCTAGGCGGGGCCACGAGCAGTACTTC. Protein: CSARRGHEQYF.

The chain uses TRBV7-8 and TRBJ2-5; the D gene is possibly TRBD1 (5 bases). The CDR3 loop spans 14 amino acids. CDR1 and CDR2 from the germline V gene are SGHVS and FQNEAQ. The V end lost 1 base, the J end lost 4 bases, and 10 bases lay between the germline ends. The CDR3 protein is CASSLETVRETQYF. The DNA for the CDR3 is TGTGCCAGCAGCTTAGAGACAGTACGAGAGACCCAGTACTTC. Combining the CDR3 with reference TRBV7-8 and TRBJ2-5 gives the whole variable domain GAGVSQSPRYKVAKRGQDVALRCDPISGHVSLFWYQQALGQGPEFLTYFQNEAQLDKSGLPSDRFFAERPEGSVSTLKIQRTQQEDSAVYLCASSLETVRETQYFGPGTRLLVL.

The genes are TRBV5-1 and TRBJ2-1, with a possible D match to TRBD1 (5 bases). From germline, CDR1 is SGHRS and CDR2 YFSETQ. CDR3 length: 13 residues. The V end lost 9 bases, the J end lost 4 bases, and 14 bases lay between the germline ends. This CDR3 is CATRAPGYNEQFF. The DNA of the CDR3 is TGCGCCACCAGGGCCCCAGGTTACAATGAGCAGTTCTTC.

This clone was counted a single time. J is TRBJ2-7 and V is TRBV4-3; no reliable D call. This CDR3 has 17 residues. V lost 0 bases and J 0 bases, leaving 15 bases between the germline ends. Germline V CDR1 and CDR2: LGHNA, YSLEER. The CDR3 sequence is CASSQDLGTLLSYEQYF. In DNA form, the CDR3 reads TGCGCCAGCAGCCAAGATCTGGGCACCCTACTCTCCTACGAGCAGTACTTC.

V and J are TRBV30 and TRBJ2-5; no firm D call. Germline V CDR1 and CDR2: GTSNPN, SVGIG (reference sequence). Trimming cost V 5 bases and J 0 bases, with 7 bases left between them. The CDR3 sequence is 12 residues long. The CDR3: CAWREHQETQYF. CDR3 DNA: TGTGCCTGGCGCGAACACCAAGAGACCCAGTACTTC.

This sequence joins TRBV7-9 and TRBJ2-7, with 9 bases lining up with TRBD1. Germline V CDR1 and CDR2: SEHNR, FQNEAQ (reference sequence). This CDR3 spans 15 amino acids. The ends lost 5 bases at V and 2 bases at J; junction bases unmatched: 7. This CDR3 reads CASSQIRTGAYEQYF. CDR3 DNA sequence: TGTGCCAGCAGCCAAATACGGACAGGGGCCTACGAGCAGTACTTC.

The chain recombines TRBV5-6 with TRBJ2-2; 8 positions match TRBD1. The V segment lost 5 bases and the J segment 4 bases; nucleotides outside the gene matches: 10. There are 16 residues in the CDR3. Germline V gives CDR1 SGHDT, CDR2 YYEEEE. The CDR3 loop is CASSLSGTGITGELFF. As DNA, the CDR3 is TGTGCCAGCAGTCTCTCCGGGACAGGCATCACCGGGGAGCTGTTTTTT. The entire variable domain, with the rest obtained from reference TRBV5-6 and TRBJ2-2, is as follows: DAGVTQSPTHLIKTRGQQVTLRCSPKSGHDTVSWYQQALGQGPQFIFQYYEEEERQRGNFPDRFSGHQFPNYSSELNVNALLLGDSALYLCASSLSGTGITGELFFGEGSRLTVL.

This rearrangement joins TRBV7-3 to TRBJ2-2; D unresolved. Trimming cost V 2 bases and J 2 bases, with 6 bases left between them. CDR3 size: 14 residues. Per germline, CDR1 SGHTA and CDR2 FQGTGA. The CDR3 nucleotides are TGTGCCAGCAGCTTATCTCCCAACACCGGGGAGCTGTTTTTT. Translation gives CASSLSPNTGELFF.

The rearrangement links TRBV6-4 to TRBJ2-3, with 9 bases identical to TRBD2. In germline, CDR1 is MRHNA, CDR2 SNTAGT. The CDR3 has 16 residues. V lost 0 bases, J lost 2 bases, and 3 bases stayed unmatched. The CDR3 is CASSDSTSGHTDTQYF. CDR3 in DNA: TGTGCCAGCAGTGACTCGACTAGCGGACACACAGATACGCAGTATTTT.

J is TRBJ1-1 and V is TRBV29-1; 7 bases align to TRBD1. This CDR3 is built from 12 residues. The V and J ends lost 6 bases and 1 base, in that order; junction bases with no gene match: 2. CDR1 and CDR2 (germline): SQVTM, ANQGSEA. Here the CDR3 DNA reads TGCAGCGTCAGACAGGGGAACACTGAAGCTTTCTTT. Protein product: CSVRQGNTEAFF.

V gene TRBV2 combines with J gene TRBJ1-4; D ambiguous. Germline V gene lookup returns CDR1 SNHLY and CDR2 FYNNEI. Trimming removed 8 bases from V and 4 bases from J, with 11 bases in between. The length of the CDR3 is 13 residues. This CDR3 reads CASWAELNEKLFF. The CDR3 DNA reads TGTGCCAGCTGGGCAGAGCTTAATGAAAAACTGTTTTTT.

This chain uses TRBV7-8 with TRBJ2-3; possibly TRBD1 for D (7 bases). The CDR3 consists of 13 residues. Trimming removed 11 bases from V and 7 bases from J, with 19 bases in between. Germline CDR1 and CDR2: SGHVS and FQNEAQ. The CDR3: CASLGQGGHTQYF. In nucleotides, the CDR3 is TGTGCCTCGTTGGGGCAGGGGGGACATACGCAGTATTTT. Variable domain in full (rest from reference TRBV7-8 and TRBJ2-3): GAGVSQSPRYKVAKRGQDVALRCDPISGHVSLFWYQQALGQGPEFLTYFQNEAQLDKSGLPSDRFFAERPEGSVSTLKIQRTQQEDSAVYLCASLGQGGHTQYFGPGTRLTVL.

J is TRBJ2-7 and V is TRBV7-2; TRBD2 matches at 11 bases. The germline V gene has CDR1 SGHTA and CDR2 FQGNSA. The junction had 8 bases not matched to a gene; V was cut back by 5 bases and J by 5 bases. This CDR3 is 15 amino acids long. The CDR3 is CASSNTSGSTDEQYF. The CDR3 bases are TGTGCCAGCAGCAACACTAGCGGGAGTACCGACGAGCAGTACTTC.

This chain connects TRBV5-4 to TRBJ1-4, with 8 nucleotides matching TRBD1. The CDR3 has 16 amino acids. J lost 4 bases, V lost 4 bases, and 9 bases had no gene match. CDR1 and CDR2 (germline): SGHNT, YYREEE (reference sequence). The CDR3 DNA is TGTGCCAGCAGCGAACTCGGACAGGGCGATAATGAAAAACTGTTTTTT. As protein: CASSELGQGDNEKLFF.

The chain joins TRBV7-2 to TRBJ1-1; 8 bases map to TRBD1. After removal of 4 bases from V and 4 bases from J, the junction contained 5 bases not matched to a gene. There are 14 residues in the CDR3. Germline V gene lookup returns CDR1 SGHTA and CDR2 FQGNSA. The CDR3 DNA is TGTGCCAGCAGCTATCAGGGGGCGGCCACTGAAGCTTTCTTT. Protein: CASSYQGAATEAFF. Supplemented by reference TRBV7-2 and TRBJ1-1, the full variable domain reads GAGVSQSPSNKVTEKGKDVELRCDPISGHTALYWYRQSLGQGLEFLIYFQGNSAPDKSGLPSDRFSAERTGGSVSTLTIQRTQQEDSAVYLCASSYQGAATEAFFGQGTRLTVV.

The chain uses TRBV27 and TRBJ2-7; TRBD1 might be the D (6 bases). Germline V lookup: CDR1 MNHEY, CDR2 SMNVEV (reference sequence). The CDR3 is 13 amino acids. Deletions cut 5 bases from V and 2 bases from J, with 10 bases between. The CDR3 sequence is CASSTGTPYEQYF. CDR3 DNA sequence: TGTGCCAGCAGTACCGGGACACCCTACGAGCAGTACTTC.